This is a list of T cell receptor beta chains from one sample in a study of blood T cell repertoires in COVID-19. Libraries were prepared by immunoSEQ multiplex PCR; TCRdb keeps only in-frame clonotypes and omits some of them. The sample has about 420,000 clones; 80% to 90% are singletons. Material: peripheral blood. These receptors all stem from a young man with COVID-19, enrolled during active disease. The conserved cysteine and the conserved F or W are not part of the CDR3 here. Fields, in order: V gene, clone size, J gene, CDR3 protein. The size entry is marked missing in some rows and otherwise reads once, few, many or a size class.

TRBV25-1,.,TRBJ2-5,ASSGSDGGVQETQY
TRBV4-1,.,TRBJ2-7,ASSQEIDYEQY
TRBV12-3/TRBV12-4,.,TRBJ2-1,ASSFPTGAEQF
TRBV5-6,.,TRBJ1-4,ASSSSRRGYGEKLF
TRBV11-3,.,TRBJ2-7,ASSLDPFSYEQY
TRBV6-5,.,TRBJ2-2,ASRFQGPTGELF
TRBV29-1,.,TRBJ2-7,SVGLDSYEQY
TRBV29-1,.,TRBJ2-1,SVEGRGDLYNEQF
TRBV19,few,TRBJ1-2,ASSSRTLSLFNYGYT
TRBV14,.,TRBJ2-7,ASSLYGRELSQQY
TRBV3-1/TRBV3-2,.,TRBJ2-5,ASSQDRAQY
TRBV7-3,.,TRBJ2-2,ASSPYTGELF
TRBV6-5,.,TRBJ1-6,ASSPGQGADSPLH
TRBV6-5,.,TRBJ2-3,ASRDRSTDTQY
TRBV24-1,.,TRBJ2-1,ATSDRPTGGNEQF
TRBV11-3,.,TRBJ2-7,ASSLRLAASSYEQY
TRBV6-5,.,TRBJ2-7,ASGTGGGVYEQY
TRBV3-1/TRBV3-2,.,TRBJ2-7,ASSQVGDYSYEQY
TRBV5-1,.,TRBJ2-2,ASSGTGATGELF
TRBV14,.,TRBJ2-5,ASSATGGGFAETQY
TRBV6-5,.,TRBJ2-7,ASSTPGLTYEQY
TRBV5-1,.,TRBJ1-3,ASRTGGGNTIY
TRBV7-2,.,TRBJ2-1,ASSLSLLAGGRNEQF
TRBV5-4,.,TRBJ2-7,ASSSRQGKDLYEQY
TRBV6-6,.,TRBJ2-1,ASSYYAGGPNEQF
TRBV5-4,.,TRBJ2-6,ASSPPTASGANVLT
TRBV6-5,.,TRBJ2-7,ASTPPGKLAYEQY
TRBV5-1,few,TRBJ2-1,ASSLGASGGYNEQF
TRBV30,few,TRBJ2-5,AWSVKRPLYRDSAQETQY
TRBV19,once,TRBJ2-5,ASSIRPTGGIETQY
TRBV7-6,.,TRBJ2-5,ASSLLGTSGQETQY
TRBV7-9,.,TRBJ1-2,ASSLLDGRDGYT
TRBV2,.,TRBJ1-2,ASSEVGGMNYGYT
TRBV5-1,.,TRBJ2-2,ASSLGLARTGELF
TRBV19,.,TRBJ1-5,ASSPQGNQPQH
TRBV6-5,.,TRBJ2-2,ASSPGTGGSGELF
TRBV27,.,TRBJ2-5,ASSWTGPNLGETQY
TRBV11-3,.,TRBJ1-3,ASSSNHLDSVGNTIY
TRBV5-1,.,TRBJ1-2,ASSRDGQNNYGYT
TRBV30,.,TRBJ2-3,AWRIPGQGYTDTQY
TRBV5-8,.,TRBJ2-7,ASSWDRLGLNEQY
TRBV30,.,TRBJ2-1,AWRVPGGWGEQF
TRBV6-5,once,TRBJ2-4,ASRQDRASKNIQY
TRBV19,.,TRBJ2-1,ASSISGYNEQF
TRBV6-1,.,TRBJ1-1,ASSEELNTEAF
TRBV24-1,.,TRBJ2-1,ATSDPGYPEQF
TRBV5-1,.,TRBJ2-5,ASSLTSGGETQY
TRBV28,.,TRBJ2-7,ATLGGGSYYEQY
TRBV12-5,.,TRBJ2-5,ASGLGQGTIVTETQY
TRBV9,once,TRBJ2-7,ASSPLGLAIDEQY
TRBV5-4,.,TRBJ2-7,ASSDSAGQRYEQY
TRBV6-5,.,TRBJ1-6,AIEAGGLSPLH
TRBV7-9,.,TRBJ2-7,ASSNVGDLYEQY